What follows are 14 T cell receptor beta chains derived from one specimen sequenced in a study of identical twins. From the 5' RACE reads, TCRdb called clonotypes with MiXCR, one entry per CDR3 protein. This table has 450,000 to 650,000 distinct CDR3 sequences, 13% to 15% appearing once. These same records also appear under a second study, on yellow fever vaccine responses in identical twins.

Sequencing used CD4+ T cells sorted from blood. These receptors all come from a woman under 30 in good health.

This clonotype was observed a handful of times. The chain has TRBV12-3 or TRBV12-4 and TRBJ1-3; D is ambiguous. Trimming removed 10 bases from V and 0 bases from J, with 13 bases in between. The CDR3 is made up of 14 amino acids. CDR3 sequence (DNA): TGTGCCACGGCTAGGGTTAGCTCTGGAAACACCATATATTTT. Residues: CATARVSSGNTIYF.

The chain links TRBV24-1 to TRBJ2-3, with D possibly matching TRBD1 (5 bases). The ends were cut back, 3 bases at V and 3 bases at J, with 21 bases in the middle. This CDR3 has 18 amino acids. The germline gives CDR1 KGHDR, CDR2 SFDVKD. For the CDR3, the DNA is TGTGCCACCAGTGATCGAAAACACTACAGGATGGGGACAGATACGCAGTATTTT. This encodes CATSDRKHYRMGTDTQYF.

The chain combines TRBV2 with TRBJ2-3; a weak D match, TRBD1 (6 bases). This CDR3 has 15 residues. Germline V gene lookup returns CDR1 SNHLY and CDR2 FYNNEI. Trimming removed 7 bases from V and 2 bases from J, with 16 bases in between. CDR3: CASTRTAFPTDTQYF. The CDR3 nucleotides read TGTGCCAGCACCCGGACAGCCTTTCCCACAGATACGCAGTATTTT.

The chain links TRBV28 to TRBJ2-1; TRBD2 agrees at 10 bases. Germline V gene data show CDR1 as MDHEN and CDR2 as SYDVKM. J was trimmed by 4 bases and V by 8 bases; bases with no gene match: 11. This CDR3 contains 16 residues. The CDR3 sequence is CASLTSGRAGYNEQFF. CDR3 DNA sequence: TGTGCCAGCCTTACCAGCGGGAGGGCCGGTTACAATGAGCAGTTCTTC.

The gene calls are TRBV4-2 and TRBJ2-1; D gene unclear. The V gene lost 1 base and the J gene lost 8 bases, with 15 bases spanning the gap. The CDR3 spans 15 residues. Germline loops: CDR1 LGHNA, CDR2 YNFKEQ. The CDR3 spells CASSQGAANLHEQFF. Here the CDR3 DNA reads TGTGCCAGCAGCCAAGGGGCCGCGAATTTGCATGAGCAGTTCTTC.

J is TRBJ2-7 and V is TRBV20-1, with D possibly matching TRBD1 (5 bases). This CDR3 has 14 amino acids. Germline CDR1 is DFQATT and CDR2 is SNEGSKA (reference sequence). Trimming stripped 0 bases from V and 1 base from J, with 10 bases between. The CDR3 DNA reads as TGCAGTGCTAGAGATTTGGCAGGGTCCTACGAGCAGTACGTC. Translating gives CSARDLAGSYEQYV.

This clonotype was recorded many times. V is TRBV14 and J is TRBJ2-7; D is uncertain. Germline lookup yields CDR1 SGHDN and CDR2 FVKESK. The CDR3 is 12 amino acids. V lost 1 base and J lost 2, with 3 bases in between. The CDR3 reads CASSQGPYEQYF. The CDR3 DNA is TGTGCCAGCAGCCAAGGACCCTACGAGCAGTACTTC.

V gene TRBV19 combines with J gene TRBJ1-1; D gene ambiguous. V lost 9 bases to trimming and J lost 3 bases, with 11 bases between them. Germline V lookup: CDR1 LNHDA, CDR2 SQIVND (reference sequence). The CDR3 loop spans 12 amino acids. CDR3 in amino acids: CASTARDTEAFF. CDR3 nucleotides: TGTGCCAGCACCGCACGGGACACTGAAGCTTTCTTT.

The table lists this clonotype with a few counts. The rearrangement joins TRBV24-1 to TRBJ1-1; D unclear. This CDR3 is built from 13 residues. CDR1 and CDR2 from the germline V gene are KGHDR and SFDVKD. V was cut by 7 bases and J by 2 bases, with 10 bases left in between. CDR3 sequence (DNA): TGTGCCACCAGGTTGTCCCCAAACACTGAAGCTTTCTTT. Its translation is CATRLSPNTEAFF.

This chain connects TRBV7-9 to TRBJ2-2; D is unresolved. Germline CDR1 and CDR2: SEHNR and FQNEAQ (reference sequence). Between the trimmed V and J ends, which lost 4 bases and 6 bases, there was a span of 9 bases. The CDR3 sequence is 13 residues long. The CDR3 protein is CASSYVFAGELFF. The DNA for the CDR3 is TGTGCCAGCAGCTATGTATTCGCCGGGGAGCTGTTTTTT.

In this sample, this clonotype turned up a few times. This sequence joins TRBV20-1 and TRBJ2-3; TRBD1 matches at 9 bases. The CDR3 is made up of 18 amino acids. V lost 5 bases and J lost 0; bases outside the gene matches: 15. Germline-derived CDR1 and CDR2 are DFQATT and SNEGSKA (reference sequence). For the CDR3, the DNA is TGCAGTGCTTCCGCGGACAGGGGAAGTTGGTATAGCACAGATACGCAGTATTTT. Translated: CSASADRGSWYSTDTQYF.

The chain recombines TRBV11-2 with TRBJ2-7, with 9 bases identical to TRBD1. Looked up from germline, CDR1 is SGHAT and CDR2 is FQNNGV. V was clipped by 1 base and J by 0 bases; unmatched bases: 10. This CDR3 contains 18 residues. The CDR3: CASSLVGPWTGVSYEQYF. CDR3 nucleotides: TGTGCCAGCAGCTTAGTAGGGCCCTGGACAGGGGTCTCCTACGAGCAGTACTTC.

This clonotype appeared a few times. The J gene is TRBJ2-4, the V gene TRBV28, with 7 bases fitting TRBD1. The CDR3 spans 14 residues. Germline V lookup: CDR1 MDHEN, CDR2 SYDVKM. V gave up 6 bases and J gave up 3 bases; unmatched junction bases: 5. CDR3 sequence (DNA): TGTGCCAGCAGGAAGACAGGGAGCAAAAACATTCAGTACTTC. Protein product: CASRKTGSKNIQYF.

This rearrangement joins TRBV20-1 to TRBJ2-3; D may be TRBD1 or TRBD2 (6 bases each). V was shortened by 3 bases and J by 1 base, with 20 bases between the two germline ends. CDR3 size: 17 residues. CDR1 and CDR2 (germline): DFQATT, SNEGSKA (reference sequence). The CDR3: CSARGVGGRVGTDTQYF. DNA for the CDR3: TGCAGTGCTAGGGGGGTTGGGGGGCGAGTGGGCACAGATACGCAGTATTTT.